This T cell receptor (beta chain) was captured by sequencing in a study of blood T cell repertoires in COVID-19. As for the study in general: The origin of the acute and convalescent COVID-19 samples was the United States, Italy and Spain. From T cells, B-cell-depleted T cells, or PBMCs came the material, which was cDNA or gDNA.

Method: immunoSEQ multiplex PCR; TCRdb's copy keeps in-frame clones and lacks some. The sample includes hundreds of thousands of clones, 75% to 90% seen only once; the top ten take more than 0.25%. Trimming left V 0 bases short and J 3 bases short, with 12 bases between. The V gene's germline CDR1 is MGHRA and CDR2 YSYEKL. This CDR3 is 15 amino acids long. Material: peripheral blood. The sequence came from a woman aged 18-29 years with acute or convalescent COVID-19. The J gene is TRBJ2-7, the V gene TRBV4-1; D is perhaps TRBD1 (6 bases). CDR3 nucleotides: TGCGCCAGCAGCCAAGATACGGACAGCAACTACGAGCAGTACTTC. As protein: CASSQDTDSNYEQYF.